This TCR beta chain is drawn from a study of blood T cells in healthy people across ages. The study, taken as a whole, reports: PBMCs were not sorted, which prevented a conclusive comparison of naive versus antigen-experienced cells.

A second roughly 6 to 12 cycle PCR used barcoded and J-beta primers. TCRdb processed the 5' RACE reads anew with MiXCR; each CDR3 protein has one entry. The sample carries hundreds of thousands of distinct CDR3 sequences, about 53% recorded once. To note about this clonotype: Its antigen remains unknown.

Sequenced input: blood. This clonotype was obtained from a man between 60 and 75 years old in good health.

The CDR3 DNA reads TGTGCCAGCAGTTTCGACAGGGGGTATACTGGGGCCAACGTCCTGACTTTC. Translating it yields CASSFDRGYTGANVLTF. The genes are TRBV27 and TRBJ2-6; 9 nucleotides match TRBD1. This CDR3 comprises 17 residues. The V gene end was trimmed by 3 bases and the J gene end by 2 bases; junction bases not matched to a gene: 5. Germline V lookup: CDR1 MNHEY, CDR2 SMNVEV (reference sequence).